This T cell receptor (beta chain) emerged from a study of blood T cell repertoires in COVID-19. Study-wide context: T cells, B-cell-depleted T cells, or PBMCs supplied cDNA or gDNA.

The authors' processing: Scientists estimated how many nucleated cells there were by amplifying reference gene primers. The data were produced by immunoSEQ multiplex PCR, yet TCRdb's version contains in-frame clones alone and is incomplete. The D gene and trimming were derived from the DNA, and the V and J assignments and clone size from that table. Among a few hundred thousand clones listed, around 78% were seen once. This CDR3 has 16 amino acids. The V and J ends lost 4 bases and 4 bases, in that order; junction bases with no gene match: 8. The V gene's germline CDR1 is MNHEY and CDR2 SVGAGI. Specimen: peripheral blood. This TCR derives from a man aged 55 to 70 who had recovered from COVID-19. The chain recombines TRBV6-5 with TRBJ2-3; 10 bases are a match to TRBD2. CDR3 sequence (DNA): TGTGCCAGCAGTTCCATACTAGCGGGAAGGGCAGATACGCAGTATTTT. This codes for CASSSILAGRADTQYF.